Below, 18 T cell receptor beta chains from the same sample are listed, as sequenced in a study of T-cell reconstitution after alpha-beta-depleted transplantation in children. Unique molecular identifiers were incorporated during preparation of the TCRbeta library. TCRdb reprocessed the PCR reads via MiXCR and lists one record per CDR3 protein. Of approximately 270,000 distinct CDR3 sequences in the sample, almost 10% were seen once. The material sequenced was PBMCs from the stem cell graft donor, taken from the stem cell graft. The receptors here all came from a human donor who donated a stem cell graft to a child with SCID.

The chain carries TRBV21-1 and TRBJ1-6; the table's D call of TRBD1 was not tested on the DNA. TRBV21-1 is designated a pseudogene. The CDR3 is 16 residues long. The DNA for the CDR3 is TGTGCCAGCAGCAACGCAGGGGCGAGTTATAATTCACCCCTCCACTTT. Its translation is CASSNAGASYNSPLHF.

This clonotype was seen many times. The chain combines TRBV5-1 with TRBJ1-1; D is possibly TRBD1 (5 bases). Germline V gene lookup returns CDR1 SGHRS and CDR2 YFSETQ. V lost 2 bases, J lost 4 bases, and 9 bases lay in between. This CDR3 is 13 amino acids long. The CDR3 protein is CASSFGGGTEAFF. Here the CDR3 DNA reads TGCGCCAGCAGCTTTGGGGGAGGCACTGAAGCTTTCTTT.

This rearrangement joins TRBV7-9 to TRBJ2-1; 10 nucleotides line up with TRBD2. CDR3 size: 17 residues. Trimming at V came to 4 bases and at J to 2 bases, leaving 8 bases not matched to a gene. Per the germline V gene, CDR1 is SEHNR and CDR2 is FQNEAQ (reference sequence). CDR3 nucleotide sequence: TGTGCCAGCAGCTCTAATAGCGGGGGGAGCGCCTACAATGAGCAGTTCTTC. Translating gives CASSSNSGGSAYNEQFF.

This clonotype occurred many times. The CDR3 nucleotides are TGTGCCAGCAGACCGGGGTCGACCCAGTACTTC. Translating gives CASRPGSTQYF. The chain joins TRBV7-9 to TRBJ2-5, with a tentative D call TRBD2 (5 bases). Germline V lookup: CDR1 SEHNR, CDR2 FQNEAQ (reference sequence). Trimming pared 6 bases from V and 7 bases from J, leaving 9 bases between. The CDR3 sequence is 11 residues long.

This clonotype was observed many times. The CDR3 region has the DNA TGTGCCAGCAGCCAGCTACCAAGGTCGAACACCGGGGAGCTGTTTTTT. Its protein is CASSQLPRSNTGELFF. V and J are TRBV5-5 and TRBJ2-2; D ambiguous. The germline V gene has CDR1 SGHKS and CDR2 YYEKEE (reference sequence). The CDR3 spans 16 residues. V lost 4 bases and J 0 bases, leaving 13 bases between the germline ends.

This clonotype was observed a few times. V and J are TRBV7-2 and TRBJ2-2, with D possibly TRBD2 on 7 matching bases. V was cut by 5 bases and J by 6 bases, with 13 bases left in between. The CDR3 consists of 14 residues. Germline lookup yields CDR1 SGHTA and CDR2 FQGNSA. CDR3 nucleotides: TGTGCCAGCAGCATCGGGGGGACACCCGGGGAGCTGTTTTTT. Encoded protein: CASSIGGTPGELFF.

This clonotype was observed a few times. The chain combines TRBV15 with TRBJ2-1, with 9 bases that match TRBD1. CDR1 is LNHNV, CDR2 YYDKDF, per germline (reference sequence). This CDR3 contains 16 residues. V was clipped by 1 base and J by 9 bases; unmatched bases: 10. DNA of the CDR3: TGTGCCACCAGCAGAGGGGACAGGGAAGGATCTGGTGAGCAGTTCTTC. Protein sequence: CATSRGDREGSGEQFF. The entire variable domain, with the rest obtained from reference TRBV15 and TRBJ2-1, is as follows: DAMVIQNPRYQVTQFGKPVTLSCSQTLNHNVMYWYQQKSSQAPKLLFHYYDKDFNNEADTPDNFQSRRPNTSFCFLDIRSPGLGDTAMYLCATSRGDREGSGEQFFGPGTRLTVL.

This clonotype was seen only a few times. V gene TRBV7-4 combines with J gene TRBJ2-7; TRBD2 might be the D (6 bases). Germline V gene data show CDR1 as SGHVT and CDR2 as SQSDAQ. The length of the CDR3 is 16 residues. V lost 5 bases and J 0 bases, leaving 17 bases between the germline ends. Written as DNA, the CDR3 is TGTGCCAGCAGCGTCCTCCGGGACTCCTCCTCCTACGAGCAGTACTTC. It is translated as CASSVLRDSSSYEQYF. Looking up the rest from reference TRBV7-4 and TRBJ2-7 gives the full variable domain: GAGVSQSPRYKVAKRGRDVALRCDSISGHVTLYWYRQTLGQGSEVLTYSQSDAQRDKSGRPSGRFSAERPERSVSTLKIQRTEQGDSAVYLCASSVLRDSSSYEQYFGPGTRLTVT.

This CDR3 reads CASSLQGAIEQFF. The CDR3 bases are TGTGCCAGCAGCTTACAGGGGGCGATTGAGCAGTTCTTC. The chain has TRBV5-6 and TRBJ2-1, with 9 positions matching TRBD1. V dropped 2 bases and J dropped 9; count of bases not matched to a gene: 3. Germline CDR1 reads SGHDT; CDR2 reads YYEEEE. CDR3 length: 13 residues.

The count of this clonotype is one. J is TRBJ2-7 and V is TRBV20-1; 7 bases are shared with TRBD1. After removal of 6 bases from V and 1 base from J, the junction contained 6 bases not matched to a gene. The CDR3 is 13 amino acids. Germline V CDR1 and CDR2: DFQATT, SNEGSKA (reference sequence). The CDR3 region is CSAPGTVSYEQYF. The CDR3 nucleotides read TGCAGTGCACCAGGGACAGTATCCTACGAGCAGTACTTC.

The rearrangement links TRBV4-2 to TRBJ2-2, with D tentatively TRBD1 (5 bases). The CDR3 is made up of 13 amino acids. Per the germline V gene, CDR1 is LGHNA and CDR2 is YNFKEQ. V was shortened by 8 bases and J by 4 bases, with 11 bases between the two germline ends. CDR3 region: CASAGQGTGELFF. In DNA form, the CDR3 reads TGTGCCAGCGCCGGGCAGGGCACCGGGGAGCTGTTTTTT.

This clonotype was seen a handful of times. The gene calls are TRBV25-1 and TRBJ1-4; tentatively, D is TRBD1 (5 bases). V was shortened by 4 bases and J by 7 bases, with 16 bases between the two germline ends. This CDR3 comprises 15 residues. CDR1 MGHDK and CDR2 SYGVNS come from the germline V gene. CDR3 in amino acids: CASSGNARVREKLFF. Here the CDR3 DNA reads TGTGCCAGCAGTGGGAACGCCAGGGTACGTGAAAAACTGTTTTTT.

This chain connects TRBV5-8 to TRBJ2-5; D perhaps matches TRBD1 (5 bases). V was trimmed by 3 bases and J by 5 bases, leaving 20 bases between them. This CDR3 has 16 amino acids. Per germline, CDR1 SGHTS and CDR2 YDEGEE. The CDR3, as DNA: TGTGCCAGCAGCTCCGGGTCTGCAGGGCGGTTCGAGACCCAGTACTTC. Its translation: CASSSGSAGRFETQYF.

In nucleotides, the CDR3 is TGTGCGTCCGGATTGGCGGGGGGCCTCACAGATACGCAGTATTTT. It codes for CASGLAGGLTDTQYF. The J gene is TRBJ2-3, the V gene TRBV5-4; TRBD2 aligns across 8 bases. This CDR3 is 15 amino acids long. From germline, CDR1 is SGHNT and CDR2 YYREEE (reference sequence). Complete variable domain (other parts from reference TRBV5-4 and TRBJ2-3): ETGVTQSPTHLIKTRGQQVTLRCSSQSGHNTVSWYQQALGQGPQFIFQYYREEENGRGNFPPRFSGLQFPNYSSELNVNALELDDSALYLCASGLAGGLTDTQYFGPGTRLTVL.

This clonotype came up a few times. CDR3 nucleotide sequence: TGTGCCATCAGTGAGGACAGCTTAGGGATCGAAAACACTGAAGCTTTCTTT. Translated, it gives CAISEDSLGIENTEAFF. The V gene is TRBV10-3, the J gene TRBJ1-1; TRBD1 might be the D (5 bases). Trimming stripped 2 bases from V and 2 bases from J, with 18 bases between. The length of the CDR3 is 17 residues. Germline V gene lookup returns CDR1 ENHRY and CDR2 SYGVKD.

This clonotype was observed a handful of times. The rearrangement links TRBV5-1 to TRBJ1-3; tentatively, D is TRBD1 (5 bases). The CDR3 is 15 amino acids. V lost 3 bases and J 0 bases, leaving 10 bases between the germline ends. Per germline, CDR1 SGHRS and CDR2 YFSETQ. CDR3 protein: CASSSGTHSGNTIYF. Written as DNA, the CDR3 is TGCGCCAGCAGCTCTGGGACCCACTCTGGAAACACCATATATTTT.

This clonotype came up a few times. The chain joins TRBV3-1 to TRBJ1-1; the D is unclear. This CDR3 spans 14 amino acids. From germline, CDR1 is LGHDT and CDR2 YNNKEL (reference sequence). The V and J ends lost 2 bases and 0 bases respectively, with 7 bases between them. CDR3 coding DNA: TGTGCCAGCAGCCAAACAGCTATGAACACTGAAGCTTTCTTT. Translation: CASSQTAMNTEAFF.

This clonotype came up a few times. V usage is TRBV7-2 and J usage is TRBJ2-3; TRBD2 matches 13 bases. V lost 0 bases, J lost 0 bases, and 3 bases stayed unmatched. This CDR3 is 18 amino acids long. CDR1 and CDR2 from the germline V gene are SGHTA and FQGNSA. The CDR3 loop reads CASSLALAGGPSTDTQYF. The CDR3 nucleotides read TGTGCCAGCAGCTTAGCACTAGCGGGGGGGCCCAGCACAGATACGCAGTATTTT.